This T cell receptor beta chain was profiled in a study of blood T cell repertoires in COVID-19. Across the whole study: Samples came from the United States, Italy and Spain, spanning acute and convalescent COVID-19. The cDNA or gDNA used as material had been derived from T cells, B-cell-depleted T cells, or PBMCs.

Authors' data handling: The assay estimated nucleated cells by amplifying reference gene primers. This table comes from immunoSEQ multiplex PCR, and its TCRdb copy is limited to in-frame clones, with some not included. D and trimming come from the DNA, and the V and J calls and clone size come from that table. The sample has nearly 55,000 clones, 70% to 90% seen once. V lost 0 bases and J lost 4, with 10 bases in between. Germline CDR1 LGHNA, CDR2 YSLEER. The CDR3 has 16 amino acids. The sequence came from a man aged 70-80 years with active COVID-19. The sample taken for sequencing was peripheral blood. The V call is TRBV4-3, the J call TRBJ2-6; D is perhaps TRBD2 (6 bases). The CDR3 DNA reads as TGCGCCAGCAGCCAAGATGGAGGGACGGGGGCCAACGTCCTGACTTTC. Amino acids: CASSQDGGTGANVLTF.